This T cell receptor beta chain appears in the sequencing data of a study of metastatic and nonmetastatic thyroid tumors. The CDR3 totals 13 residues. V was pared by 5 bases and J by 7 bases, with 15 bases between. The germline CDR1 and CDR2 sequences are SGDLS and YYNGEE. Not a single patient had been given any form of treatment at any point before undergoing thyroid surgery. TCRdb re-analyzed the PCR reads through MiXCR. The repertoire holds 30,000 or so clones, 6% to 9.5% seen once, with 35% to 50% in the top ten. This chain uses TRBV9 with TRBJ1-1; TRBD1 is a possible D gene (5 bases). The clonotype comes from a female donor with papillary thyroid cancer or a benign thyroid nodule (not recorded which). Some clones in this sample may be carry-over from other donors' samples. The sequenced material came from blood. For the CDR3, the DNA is TGTGCCAGCAGACCGACTCGGGACTTTGAAGCTTTCTTT. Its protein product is CASRPTRDFEAFF.